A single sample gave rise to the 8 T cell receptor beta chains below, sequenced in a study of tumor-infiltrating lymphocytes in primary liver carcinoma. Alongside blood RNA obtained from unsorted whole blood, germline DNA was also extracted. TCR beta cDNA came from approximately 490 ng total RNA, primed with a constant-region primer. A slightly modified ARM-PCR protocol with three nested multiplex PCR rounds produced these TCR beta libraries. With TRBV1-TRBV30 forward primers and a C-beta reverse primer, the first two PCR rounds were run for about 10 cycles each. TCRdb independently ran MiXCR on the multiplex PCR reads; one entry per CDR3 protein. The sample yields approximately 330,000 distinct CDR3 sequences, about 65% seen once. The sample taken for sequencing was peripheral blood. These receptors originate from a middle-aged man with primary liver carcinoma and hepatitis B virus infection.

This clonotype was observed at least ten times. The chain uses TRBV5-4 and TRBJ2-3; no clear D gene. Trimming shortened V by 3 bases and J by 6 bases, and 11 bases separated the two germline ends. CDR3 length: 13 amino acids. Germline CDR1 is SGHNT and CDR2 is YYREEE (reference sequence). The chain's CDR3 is CASSSDLPDTQYF. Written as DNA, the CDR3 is TGTGCCAGCAGCTCGGACCTTCCGGATACGCAGTATTTT.

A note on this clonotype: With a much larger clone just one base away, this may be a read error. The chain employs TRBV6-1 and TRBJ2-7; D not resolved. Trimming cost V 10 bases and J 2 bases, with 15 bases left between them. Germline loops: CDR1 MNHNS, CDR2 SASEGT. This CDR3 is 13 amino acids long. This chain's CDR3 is CATTDWKTYEQYF. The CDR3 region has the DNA TGTGCCACCACTGACTGGAAGACCTACGAGCAGTACTTC.

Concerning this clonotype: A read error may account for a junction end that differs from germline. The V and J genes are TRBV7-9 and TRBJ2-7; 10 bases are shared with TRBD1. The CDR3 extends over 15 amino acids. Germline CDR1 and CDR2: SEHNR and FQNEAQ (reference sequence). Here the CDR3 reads CASSLSQTGGHEHYF. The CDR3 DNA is TGTGCCAGTAGCTTAAGTCAGACAGGGGGCCACGAGCACTACTTC. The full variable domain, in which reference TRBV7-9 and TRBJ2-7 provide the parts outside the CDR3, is DTGVSQNPRHKITKRGQNVTFRCDPISEHNRLYWYRQTLGQGPEFLTYFQNEAQLEKSRLLSDRFSAERPKGSFSTLEIQRTEQGDSAMYLCASSLSQTGGHEHYFGPGTRLTVT.

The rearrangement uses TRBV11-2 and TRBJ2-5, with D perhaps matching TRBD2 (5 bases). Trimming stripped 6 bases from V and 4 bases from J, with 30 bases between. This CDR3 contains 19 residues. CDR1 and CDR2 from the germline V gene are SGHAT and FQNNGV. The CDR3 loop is CASSRIPPGFRDMGETQYF. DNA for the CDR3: TGTGCCAGCAGTAGAATACCTCCCGGATTCCGGGATATGGGAGAGACCCAGTACTTC.

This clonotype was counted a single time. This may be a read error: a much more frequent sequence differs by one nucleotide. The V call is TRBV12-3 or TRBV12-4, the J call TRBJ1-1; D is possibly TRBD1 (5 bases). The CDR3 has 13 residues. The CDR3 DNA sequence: TGTGCCAGCACCCGTTCCGGGGCCACTGAAGCTCTCTTT. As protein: CASTRSGATEALF.

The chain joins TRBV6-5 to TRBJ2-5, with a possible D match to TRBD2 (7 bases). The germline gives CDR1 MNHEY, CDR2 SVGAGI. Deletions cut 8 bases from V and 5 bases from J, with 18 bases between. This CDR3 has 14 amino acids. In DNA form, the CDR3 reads TGTGCCAGCGGTCTACGGGGGGCCCGGGAGACCCAGTACTTC. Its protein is CASGLRGARETQYF.

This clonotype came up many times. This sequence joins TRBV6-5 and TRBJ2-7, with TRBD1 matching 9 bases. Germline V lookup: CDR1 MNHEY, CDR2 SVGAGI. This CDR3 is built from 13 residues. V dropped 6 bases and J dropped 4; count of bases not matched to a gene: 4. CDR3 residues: CASRGTGFYEQYF. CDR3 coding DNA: TGTGCCAGCAGAGGGACAGGGTTTTACGAGCAGTACTTC.

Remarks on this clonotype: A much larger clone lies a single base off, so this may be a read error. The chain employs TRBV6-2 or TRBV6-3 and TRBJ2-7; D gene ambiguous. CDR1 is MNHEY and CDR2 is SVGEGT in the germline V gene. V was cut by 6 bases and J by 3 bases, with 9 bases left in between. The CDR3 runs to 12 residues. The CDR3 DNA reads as TGTGCCAGCAGACAGTGGGTCTACGAGCAGTACTTC. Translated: CASRQWVYEQYF.